This T cell receptor beta chain was obtained from a study of HIV-infected patients and healthy controls. Only a few counts were recorded for this clonotype. Its antigen is undetermined. Study-wide results and limits: HIV-infected patients and controls differed significantly in mean usage of eight alpha and eight beta V genes.

cDNA was made from 500 ng RNA using alpha and beta constant primers. Alpha and beta chain libraries were made separately by chain-specific third strand synthesis with multiplexing indices. A single record per CDR3 protein comes from TCRdb applying MiXCR to the 5' RACE reads. The sample includes some 9,000 distinct CDR3 sequences, 8% of them seen just once. This CDR3 is 15 amino acids long. CDR1 is SNHLY and CDR2 is FYNNEI in the germline V gene. Losses at the gene ends were 5 bases for V and 1 base for J; bases not matched to a gene: 5. All unsorted peripheral T cells were captured because whole blood was used without fractionation.

This rearrangement joins TRBV2 to TRBJ1-1, with 9 positions matching TRBD1. The sequencing here drew on blood, taken before antiretroviral therapy. The clonotype originates from an adult with HIV infection. The donor label of this sample is uncertain. CDR3 sequence: CASSIQGQGNTEAFF. The CDR3 DNA reads as TGTGCCAGCAGTATTCAGGGACAGGGGAACACTGAAGCTTTCTTT.